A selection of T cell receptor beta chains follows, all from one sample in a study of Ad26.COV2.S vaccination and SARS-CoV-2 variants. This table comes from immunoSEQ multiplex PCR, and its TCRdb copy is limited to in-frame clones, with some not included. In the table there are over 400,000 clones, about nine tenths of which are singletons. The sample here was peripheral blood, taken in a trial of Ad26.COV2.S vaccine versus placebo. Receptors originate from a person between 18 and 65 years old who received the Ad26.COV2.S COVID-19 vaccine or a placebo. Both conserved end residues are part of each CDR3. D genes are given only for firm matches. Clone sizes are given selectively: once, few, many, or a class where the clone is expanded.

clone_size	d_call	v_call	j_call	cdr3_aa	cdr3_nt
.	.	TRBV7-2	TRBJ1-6	CASTSTRNSPLHF	TGTGCCAGCACCTCTACACGGAATTCACCCCTCCACTTT
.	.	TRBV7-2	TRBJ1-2	CASSLGNRPGYTF	TGTGCCAGCAGCTTAGGAAACCGGCCTGGCTACACCTTC
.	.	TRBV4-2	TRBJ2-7	CASSQGFQTPYEQYF	TGTGCCAGCAGCCAAGGGTTCCAGACACCCTACGAGCAGTACTTC
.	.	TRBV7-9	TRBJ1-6	CASSLSQGSSPLHF	TGTGCCAGCAGCTTATCCCAGGGTAGTTCACCCCTCCACTTT
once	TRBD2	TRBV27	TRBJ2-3	CASSTLAGGQDTQYF	TGTGCCAGCAGCACACTAGCGGGGGGGCAGGATACGCAGTATTTT
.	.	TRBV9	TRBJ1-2	CASSVSGGTYGYTF	TGTGCCAGCAGCGTAAGTGGGGGTACCTATGGCTACACCTTC
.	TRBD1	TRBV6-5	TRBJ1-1	CASSLPGTGYTEAFF	TGTGCCAGCAGTCTTCCCGGGACAGGGTACACTGAAGCTTTCTTT
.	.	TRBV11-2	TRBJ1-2	CASSHISSGYTF	TGTGCCAGCAGCCATATCTCCTCCGGCTACACCTTC
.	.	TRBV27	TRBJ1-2	CASSFGRAYGYTF	TGTGCCAGCAGTTTCGGGAGGGCCTATGGCTACACCTTC
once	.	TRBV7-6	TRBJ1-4	CASSPNRKATNEKLFF	TGTGCCAGCAGCCCCAACAGGAAAGCAACTAATGAAAAACTGTTTTTT
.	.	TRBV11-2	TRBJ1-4	CASSLLAPTNEKLFF	TGTGCCAGCAGCCTACTAGCCCCAACTAATGAAAAACTGTTTTTT
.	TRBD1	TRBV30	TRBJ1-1	CCQQGQKNTEAFF	TGTTGCCAACAGGGGCAGAAGAACACTGAAGCTTTCTTT
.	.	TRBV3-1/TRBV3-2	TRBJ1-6	CASSQAAGQDNSPLHF	TGTGCCAGCAGCCAAGCCGCCGGCCAGGATAATTCACCCCTCCACTTT
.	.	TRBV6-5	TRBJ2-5	CASSYSATRIATQYF	TGTGCCAGCAGTTACTCGGCCACAAGGATTGCGACCCAGTACTTC
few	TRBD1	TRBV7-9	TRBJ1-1	CASSWDSGGAEAFF	TGTGCCAGCAGTTGGGACAGCGGGGGCGCTGAAGCTTTCTTT
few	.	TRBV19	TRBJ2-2	CASIEEPNTGELFF	TGTGCCAGTATAGAAGAACCCAACACCGGGGAGCTGTTTTTT
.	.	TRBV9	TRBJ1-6	CASSVGVGSRYNSPLHF	TGTGCCAGCAGCGTAGGGGTAGGCAGTCGCTATAATTCACCCCTCCACTTT
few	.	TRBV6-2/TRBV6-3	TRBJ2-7	CASSALSQSSYEQYF	TGTGCCAGCAGCGCCCTAAGTCAGAGCTCCTACGAGCAGTACTTC
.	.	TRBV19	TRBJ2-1	CASSFSSYNEQFF	TGTGCCAGTTCTTTCAGCTCCTACAATGAGCAGTTCTTC
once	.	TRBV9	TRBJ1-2	CASSATDYYGYTF	TGTGCCAGCAGCGCCACCGATTACTATGGCTACACCTTC
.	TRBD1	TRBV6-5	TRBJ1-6	CASSYSGQGTGSPLHF	TGTGCCAGCAGTTACTCTGGACAGGGGACGGGCTCACCCCTCCACTTT
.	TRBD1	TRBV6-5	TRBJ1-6	CASRALDRGNSPLHF	TGTGCCAGCAGAGCCCTGGACAGGGGTAATTCACCCCTCCACTTT
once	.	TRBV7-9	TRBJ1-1	CASSLVGMNTEAFF	TGTGCCAGCAGCTTAGTGGGAATGAACACTGAAGCTTTCTTT
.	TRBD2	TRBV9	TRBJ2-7	CASSVGLAGPYEQYF	TGTGCCAGCAGCGTAGGACTAGCGGGACCCTACGAGCAGTACTTC
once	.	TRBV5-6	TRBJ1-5	CASSSTGLSNQPQHF	TGTGCCAGCAGTTCGACAGGACTTAGCAATCAGCCCCAGCATTTT
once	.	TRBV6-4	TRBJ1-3	CASAYQDCQIPGNTIYF	TGTGCCAGCGCCTATCAGGACTGCCAGATCCCTGGAAACACCATATATTTT
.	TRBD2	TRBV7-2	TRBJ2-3	CASSPSGVSTDTQYF	TGTGCCAGCAGCCCTAGCGGGGTTAGCACAGATACGCAGTATTTT
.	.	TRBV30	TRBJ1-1	CAWSPTGTAFREAFF	TGTGCCTGGAGTCCTACCGGGACCGCTTTTAGGGAAGCTTTCTTT
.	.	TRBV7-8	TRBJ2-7	CASSLVSARRAYEQYF	TGTGCCAGCAGCTTAGTATCCGCCCGGAGGGCCTACGAGCAGTACTTC
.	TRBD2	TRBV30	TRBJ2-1	CAWRRAPLAGGNNEQFF	TGTGCCTGGAGGAGGGCCCCACTAGCGGGGGGCAACAATGAGCAGTTCTTC
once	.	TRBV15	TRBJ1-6	CATSRDRWNSPLHF	TGTGCCACCAGCAGAGATCGATGGAATTCACCCCTCCACTTT
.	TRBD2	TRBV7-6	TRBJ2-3	CASSLLAGGTDTQYF	TGTGCCAGCAGCTTGCTAGCGGGGGGCACAGATACGCAGTATTTT
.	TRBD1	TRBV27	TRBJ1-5	CASTQGRNQPQHF	TGTGCCAGTACACAGGGGCGCAATCAGCCCCAGCATTTT
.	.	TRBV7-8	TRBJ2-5	CASSLARIQETQYF	TGTGCCAGCAGCTTAGCCCGGATTCAAGAGACCCAGTACTTC
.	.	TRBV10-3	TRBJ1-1	CAISTLTGNTEAFF	TGTGCCATCAGCACCCTGACAGGGAACACTGAAGCTTTCTTT
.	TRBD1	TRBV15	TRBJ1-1	CATSRSRGRAFF	TGTGCCACCAGCAGATCCAGGGGGAGGGCTTTCTTT
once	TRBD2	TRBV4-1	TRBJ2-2	CASSHHGASGGVWSGELFF	TGCGCCAGCAGCCACCATGGGGCTAGCGGGGGGGTTTGGTCCGGGGAGCTGTTTTTT
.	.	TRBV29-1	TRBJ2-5	CSVRDAVCQYF	TGCAGCGTTCGGGACGCCGTGTGCCAGTACTTC
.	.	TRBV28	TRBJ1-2	CASSRLRHSRPFNYGYTF	TGTGCCAGCAGTCGTCTGAGACATTCACGCCCATTTAACTATGGCTACACCTTC
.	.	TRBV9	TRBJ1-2	CASSPSAQPGDYGYTF	TGTGCCAGCAGCCCCAGCGCACAACCTGGGGACTATGGCTACACCTTC
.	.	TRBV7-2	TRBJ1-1	CASSFEGTEAFF	TGTGCCAGCAGCTTCGAGGGAACTGAAGCTTTCTTT
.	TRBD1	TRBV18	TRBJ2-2	CASSPRQGPGELFF	TGTGCCAGCTCACCGCGACAGGGTCCCGGGGAGCTGTTTTTT
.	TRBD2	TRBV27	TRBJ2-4	CASSPLGSGGPSAKNIQYF	TGTGCCAGCAGTCCCCTGGGTAGCGGGGGTCCTTCCGCCAAAAACATTCAGTACTTC
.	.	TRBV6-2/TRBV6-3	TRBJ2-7	CASSSQERPYEQYF	TGTGCCAGCAGTTCCCAAGAGCGTCCGTACGAGCAGTACTTC
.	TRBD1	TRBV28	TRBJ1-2	CASTTGGLYGYTF	TGTGCCAGCACGACAGGGGGACTCTATGGCTACACCTTC
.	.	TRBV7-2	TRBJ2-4	CASSSALIAKNIQYF	TGTGCCAGCAGCTCTGCCCTTATAGCCAAAAACATTCAGTACTTC
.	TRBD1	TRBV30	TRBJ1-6	CAWSLTGTNPSPLHF	TGTGCCTGGAGTTTGACAGGGACGAACCCTTCACCCCTCCACTTT
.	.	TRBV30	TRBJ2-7	CAWSTPYEQYF	TGTGCCTGGAGTACACCCTACGAGCAGTACTTC
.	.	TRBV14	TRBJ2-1	CASSQGAEQFF	TGTGCCAGCAGCCAAGGAGCGGAGCAGTTCTTC
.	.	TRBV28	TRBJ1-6	CASSFYYAGDNSPLHF	TGTGCCAGCAGTTTTTATTACGCAGGGGATAATTCACCCCTCCACTTT
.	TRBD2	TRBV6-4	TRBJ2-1	CASRPSGGDEQFF	TGTGCCAGCAGACCTAGCGGGGGGGACGAGCAGTTCTTC
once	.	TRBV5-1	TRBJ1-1	CASSLQGLPNTEAFF	TGCGCCAGCAGCCTACAGGGACTCCCCAACACTGAAGCTTTCTTT
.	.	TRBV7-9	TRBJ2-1	CASSLWASQRMLDEQFF	TGTGCCAGCAGCTTATGGGCCAGCCAGAGGATGTTGGATGAGCAGTTCTTC
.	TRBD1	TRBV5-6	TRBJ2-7	CASSLGQGAREQYF	TGTGCCAGCAGCTTGGGGCAGGGGGCAAGAGAGCAGTACTTC
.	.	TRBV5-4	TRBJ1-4	CASSLDSDNEKLFF	TGTGCCAGCAGCCTCGACAGCGATAATGAAAAACTGTTTTTT